Below, 7 T cell receptor beta chains from the same sample are listed, as sequenced in a study of shared clonotypes between healthy human individuals. The assay was immunoSEQ multiplex PCR, and TCRdb's table has in-frame clones only and misses some. The sample comprises hundreds of thousands of clones, 95% to 96% of which are singletons, and 0.095% to 0.12% rests with the top ten. Only CD45RO-negative cells positively selected for CCR7 counted as naive CD8 cells, so terminally differentiated effector memory CD45RA+ cells were excluded. The sequencing input was naive CD8+ T cells sorted from blood. These receptors were collected from a woman in her 30s in good health.

The gene calls are TRBV9 and TRBJ2-2; 11 bases are a match to TRBD2. The ends lost 1 base at V and 1 base at J; junction bases unmatched: 6. The CDR3 is 18 residues long. CDR1 is SGDLS and CDR2 is YYNGEE in the germline V gene. In DNA form, the CDR3 reads TGTGCCAGCAGCGTACCGACTACTAGCGGGGGGAACACCGGGGAGCTGTTTTTT. Protein: CASSVPTTSGGNTGELFF.

The J gene is TRBJ1-5, the V gene TRBV27, with D uncertain. This CDR3 has 13 amino acids. The ends were cut back, 0 bases at V and 6 bases at J, with 6 bases in the middle. The V gene's germline CDR1 is MNHEY and CDR2 SMNVEV (reference sequence). CDR3 protein: CASSLSWGQPQHF. The CDR3 region has the DNA TGTGCCAGCAGTTTATCGTGGGGTCAGCCCCAGCATTTT.

The chain has TRBV28 and TRBJ2-1; 11 positions match TRBD2. CDR1 MDHEN and CDR2 SYDVKM come from the germline V gene. After removal of 5 bases from V and 5 bases from J, the junction contained 8 bases not matched to a gene. The CDR3 has 16 residues. In DNA form, the CDR3 reads TGTGCCAGCAGTACTCCCGGGACTAGCGGAGACAATGAGCAGTTCTTC. Amino acid sequence: CASSTPGTSGDNEQFF.

The V and J genes are TRBV13 and TRBJ2-5, with D possibly matching TRBD1 (6 bases). Germline CDR1 and CDR2: PRHDT and FYEKMQ (reference sequence). Trimming shortened V by 2 bases and J by 2 bases, and 15 bases separated the two germline ends. CDR3 length: 16 residues. CDR3 amino acids: CASSLIVRGGQETQYF. The CDR3 nucleotides are TGTGCCAGCAGCTTAATTGTCAGGGGCGGACAAGAGACCCAGTACTTC.

This clone occurred once. The rearrangement joins TRBV7-9 to TRBJ2-1, with no clear D. Trimming took 5 bases from V and 0 from J, leaving 11 bases between them. The CDR3 has 15 amino acids. Germline V lookup: CDR1 SEHNR, CDR2 FQNEAQ (reference sequence). The CDR3 DNA is TGTGCCAGCAGCCTGAGCGAGAGCTCCTACAATGAGCAGTTCTTC. Translation: CASSLSESSYNEQFF.

The rearrangement joins TRBV27 to TRBJ2-1; TRBD1 matches 9 bases. CDR3 size: 16 residues. Germline CDR1 MNHEY, CDR2 SMNVEV (reference sequence). V trimming: 2 bases; J trimming: 8 bases; junction bases outside the gene matches: 10. The CDR3 nucleotides are TGTGCCAGCAGTTTAATGGCGACAGGGGGGTTCGATGAGCAGTTCTTC. Amino acid sequence: CASSLMATGGFDEQFF.

The rearrangement joins TRBV29-1 to TRBJ2-1; 16 bases match TRBD2. The CDR3 spans 18 residues. CDR1 is SQVTM and CDR2 is ANQGSEA in the germline V gene. Losses at the gene ends were 5 bases for V and 8 bases for J; bases not matched to a gene: 15. In nucleotides, the CDR3 is TGCAGCGTTCAGGGCCGCGAGGGACTAGCGGGAGGGCAAGATGAGCAGTTCTTC. Translating it yields CSVQGREGLAGGQDEQFF.